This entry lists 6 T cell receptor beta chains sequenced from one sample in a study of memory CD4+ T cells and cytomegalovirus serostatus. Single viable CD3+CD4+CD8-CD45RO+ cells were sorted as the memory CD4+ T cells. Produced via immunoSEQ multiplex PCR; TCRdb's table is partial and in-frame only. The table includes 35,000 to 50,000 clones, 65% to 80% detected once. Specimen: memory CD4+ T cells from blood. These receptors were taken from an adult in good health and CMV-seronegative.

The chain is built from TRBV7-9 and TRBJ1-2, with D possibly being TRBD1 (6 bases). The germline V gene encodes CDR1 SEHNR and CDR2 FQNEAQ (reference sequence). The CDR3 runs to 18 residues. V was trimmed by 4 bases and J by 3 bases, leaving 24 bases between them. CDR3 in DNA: TGTGCCAGCAGCTATCAAGGGGGGTGGATAGGTCTGTACTATGGCTACACCTTC. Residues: CASSYQGGWIGLYYGYTF. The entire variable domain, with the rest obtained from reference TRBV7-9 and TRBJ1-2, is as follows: DTGVSQNPRHKITKRGQNVTFRCDPISEHNRLYWYRQTLGQGPEFLTYFQNEAQLEKSRLLSDRFSAERPKGSFSTLEIQRTEQGDSAMYLCASSYQGGWIGLYYGYTFGSGTRLTVV.

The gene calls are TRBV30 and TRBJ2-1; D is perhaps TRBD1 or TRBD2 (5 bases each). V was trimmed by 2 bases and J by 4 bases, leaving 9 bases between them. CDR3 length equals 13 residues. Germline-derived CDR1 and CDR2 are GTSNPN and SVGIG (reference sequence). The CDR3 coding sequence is TGTGCCTGGAGTTCGGGGCTTTACAATGAGCAGTTCTTC. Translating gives CAWSSGLYNEQFF.

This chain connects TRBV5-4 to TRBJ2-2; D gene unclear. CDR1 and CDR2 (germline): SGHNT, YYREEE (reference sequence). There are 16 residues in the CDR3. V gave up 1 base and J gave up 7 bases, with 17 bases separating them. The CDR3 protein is CASSLYGVRVGGELFF. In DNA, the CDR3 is TGTGCCAGCAGCTTGTATGGGGTCCGGGTGGGCGGGGAGCTGTTTTTT.

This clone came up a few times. In DNA, the CDR3 is TGTGCCTTGGGTAAAGGGGTTGGGCTGAACACTGAAGCTTTCTTT. Its translation is CALGKGVGLNTEAFF. This chain joins TRBV30 and TRBJ1-1, with D tentatively TRBD1 (5 bases). V was clipped by 7 bases and J by 0 bases, with 18 bases between them. The CDR3 totals 15 residues. The germline CDR1 and CDR2 sequences are GTSNPN and SVGIG (reference sequence).

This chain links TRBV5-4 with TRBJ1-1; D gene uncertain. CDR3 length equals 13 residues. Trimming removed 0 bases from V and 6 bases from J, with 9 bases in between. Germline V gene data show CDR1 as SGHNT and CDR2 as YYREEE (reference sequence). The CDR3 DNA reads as TGTGCCAGCAGCTTGGTAGGTGTACCTGAAGCTTTCTTT. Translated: CASSLVGVPEAFF.

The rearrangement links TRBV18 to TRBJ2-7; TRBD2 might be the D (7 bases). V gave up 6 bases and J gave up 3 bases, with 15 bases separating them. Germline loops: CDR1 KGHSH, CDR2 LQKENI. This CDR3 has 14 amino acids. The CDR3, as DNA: TGTGCCAGCTCGCAACGCGGGGGCTACTACGAGCAGTACTTC. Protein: CASSQRGGYYEQYF.